These T cell receptor beta chains were read from a single sample in a study of blood T cell repertoires in COVID-19. Sequenced by immunoSEQ multiplex PCR; TCRdb stores in-frame clones only, minus some. Among over 150,000 clones listed, approximately 87% were seen once. The sample taken for sequencing was peripheral blood. Every receptor here comes from a woman aged 18-35 years who had recovered from COVID-19. Each CDR3 is given with its conserved first and last residue. The D gene is left open where the match is weak. Some rows mark clone size as missing; the rest say once, few, many or name a class of expanded clone.

>TRBD1|15|TRBJ1-1|TRBV18|.
CASSLVGQGYTEAFF
TGTGCCAGCTCCCTGGTGGGACAGGGGTACACTGAAGCTTTCTTT
>TRBD1|14|TRBJ1-5|TRBV6-2/TRBV6-3|.
CASSWGTAVQPQHF
TGTGCCAGCAGTTGGGGGACAGCCGTTCAGCCCCAGCATTTT
>.|10|TRBJ1-2|TRBV2|.
CASFDYGYTF
TGTGCCAGCTTCGACTATGGCTACACCTTC
>.|14|TRBJ1-4|TRBV7-9|.
CASSLGYSHEKLFF
TGTGCCAGCAGCTTAGGTTACAGCCATGAAAAACTGTTTTTT
>TRBD2|14|TRBJ2-1|TRBV9|.
CASSAGGGFNEQFF
TGTGCCAGCAGCGCGGGCGGGGGGTTCAATGAGCAGTTCTTC
>TRBD2|16|TRBJ2-3|TRBV5-1|.
CASSTGLAGHTDTQYF
TGCGCCAGCAGCACCGGACTAGCGGGGCACACAGATACGCAGTATTTT
>.|14|TRBJ2-1|TRBV6-2/TRBV6-3|.
CASSYSESYNEQFF
TGTGCCAGCAGTTATTCTGAGTCCTACAATGAGCAGTTCTTC
>.|13|TRBJ1-2|TRBV30|few
CAWSVQRSYGYTF
TGTGCCTGGAGTGTGCAGAGGTCCTATGGCTACACCTTC
>.|18|TRBJ2-3|TRBV2|.
CASSEGRAYADSTDTQYF
TGTGCCAGCAGTGAAGGTCGCGCATATGCGGATAGCACAGATACGCAGTATTTT
>TRBD2|17|TRBJ2-1|TRBV5-1|.
CASSPPGLAGGPGEQFF
TGCGCCAGCAGCCCCCCGGGACTAGCGGGAGGGCCGGGTGAGCAGTTCTTC
>.|14|TRBJ2-7|TRBV4-3|.
CASSFGQGYYEQYF
TGCGCCAGCAGTTTTGGCCAGGGATACTACGAGCAGTACTTC
>.|12|TRBJ2-7|TRBV19|.
CARTRDFYEQYF
TGTGCCAGAACGCGGGATTTCTACGAGCAGTACTTC
>TRBD2|14|TRBJ2-5|TRBV4-1|.
CASSQVRAGGPAYF
TGCGCCAGCAGCCAAGTCAGAGCGGGAGGACCGGCGTACTTC
>.|15|TRBJ2-1|TRBV7-6|.
CASSDTGTTYNEQFF
TGTGCCAGCAGCGACACAGGGACCACCTACAATGAGCAGTTCTTC